These 24 T cell receptor beta chains were all obtained from the same sample, sequenced in a study of PD-L1 blockade in urothelial cancer. Time point here: pretreatment peripheral blood. Sequenced by immunoSEQ multiplex PCR; TCRdb stores in-frame clones only, minus some. Of 85,000 to 95,000 clones listed, about 89% were seen once; the top ten hold 0.97%. The sample consisted of PBMCs, taken around atezolizumab (anti-PD-L1) treatment. The receptors stem from a woman older than 75 with urothelial cancer.

The rearrangement uses TRBV19 and TRBJ2-1, with a tentative D call TRBD2 (5 bases). Per the germline V gene, CDR1 is LNHDA and CDR2 is SQIVND (reference sequence). The CDR3 sequence is 13 residues long. V lost 3 bases to trimming and J lost 10 bases, with 13 bases between them. The CDR3 nucleotides read TGTGCCAGTAGTATGATGGCAACTAGGGAGCAGTTCTTC. Amino acids: CASSMMATREQFF.

CDR3 sequence reads: CASSIPGQVYNEQFF. CDR3 nucleotide sequence: TGTGCCAGTAGTATCCCCGGACAAGTATACAATGAGCAGTTCTTC. The chain is built from TRBV19 and TRBJ2-1; the D gene is possibly TRBD1 (5 bases). There are 15 residues in the CDR3. The germline gives CDR1 LNHDA, CDR2 SQIVND (reference sequence). Trimming cost V 3 bases and J 4 bases, with 13 bases left between them.

This chain uses TRBV7-2 with TRBJ1-4; D perhaps matches TRBD1 (5 bases). Trimming cost V 1 base and J 0 bases, with 9 bases left between them. Germline V CDR1 and CDR2: SGHTA, FQGNSA. There are 16 residues in the CDR3. The CDR3 bases are TGTGCCAGCAGCTTAGACGGGGGGGCAACTAATGAAAAACTGTTTTTT. Translating gives CASSLDGGATNEKLFF.

The chain carries TRBV19 and TRBJ1-2; possible D gene TRBD1, 6 bases. Germline V gene data show CDR1 as LNHDA and CDR2 as SQIVND (reference sequence). V dropped 7 bases and J dropped 1 base, with 13 bases sitting between them. This CDR3 spans 14 amino acids. CDR3 in amino acids: CASTPDRNNYGYTF. The CDR3 DNA is TGTGCCAGTACCCCGGACAGAAATAACTATGGCTACACCTTC.

The rearrangement links TRBV30 to TRBJ2-2; the D gene is possibly TRBD2 (6 bases). This CDR3 region has 17 residues. V was trimmed by 2 bases and J by 0 bases, leaving 16 bases between them. Germline CDR1 and CDR2: GTSNPN and SVGIG (reference sequence). The chain's CDR3 is CAWSSLGGAANTGELFF. The CDR3 DNA is TGTGCCTGGAGTTCTCTGGGGGGAGCAGCGAACACCGGGGAGCTGTTTTTT.

This chain links TRBV27 with TRBJ2-7; tentatively, D is TRBD1 (5 bases). This CDR3 spans 17 amino acids. Germline assignment: CDR1 MNHEY and CDR2 SMNVEV (reference sequence). Trimming removed 2 bases at V and 4 bases at J, with 21 bases between. The CDR3 reads CASSLRQGRPVLYEQYF. Written as DNA, the CDR3 is TGTGCCAGCAGTTTACGGCAGGGCCGTCCGGTCCTATACGAGCAGTACTTC.

This rearrangement joins TRBV30 to TRBJ2-6, with 7 bases identical to TRBD1. CDR1 GTSNPN and CDR2 SVGIG come from the germline V gene (reference sequence). With V trimmed by 2 bases and J by 0 bases, 16 bases remained unmatched. The CDR3 has 20 amino acids. This CDR3 reads CAWSSIGGRGFISGANVLTF. The CDR3 nucleotides are TGTGCCTGGAGTTCTATAGGGGGCAGGGGTTTCATCTCTGGGGCCAACGTCCTGACTTTC.

This chain links TRBV7-3 with TRBJ2-3; possible D gene TRBD1, 5 bases. V was shortened by 5 bases and J by 2 bases, with 14 bases between the two germline ends. CDR1 is SGHTA, CDR2 FQGTGA, per germline. The CDR3 totals 15 residues. CDR3 protein: CASSPAGPNTDTQYF. The CDR3 region has the DNA TGTGCCAGCAGCCCCGCAGGGCCTAACACAGATACGCAGTATTTT.

The V call is TRBV5-4, the J call TRBJ2-1; 9 nucleotides align to TRBD2. From germline, CDR1 is SGHNT and CDR2 YYREEE (reference sequence). This CDR3 is built from 16 residues. After removal of 0 bases from V and 3 bases from J, the junction contained 4 bases not matched to a gene. The CDR3 coding sequence is TGTGCCAGCAGCTTGGGGGGCGGGAGGGTCTACAATGAGCAGTTCTTC. This sequence encodes CASSLGGGRVYNEQFF.

The chain carries TRBV28 and TRBJ2-3; D ambiguous. Trimming left V 6 bases short and J 6 bases short, with 13 bases between. This CDR3 has 13 amino acids. Per germline, CDR1 MDHEN and CDR2 SYDVKM. CDR3 protein: CASSTGAPDTQYF. CDR3 nucleotide sequence: TGTGCCAGCAGCACGGGTGCCCCGGATACGCAGTATTTT.

This chain uses TRBV7-9 with TRBJ2-3; 7 bases align to TRBD2. There are 11 residues in the CDR3. Germline loops: CDR1 SEHNR, CDR2 FQNEAQ (reference sequence). After removal of 5 bases from V and 13 bases from J, the junction contained 6 bases not matched to a gene. The CDR3 protein is CASSPPGREYF. DNA of the CDR3: TGTGCCAGCAGCCCCCCGGGGAGGGAGTATTTT.

This chain links TRBV7-9 with TRBJ1-1, with TRBD1 matching 7 bases. V shed 5 bases and J 4 bases; nucleotides not matched to a gene: 7. The CDR3 is made up of 14 amino acids. Looked up from germline, CDR1 is SEHNR and CDR2 is FQNEAQ (reference sequence). For the CDR3, the DNA is TGTGCCAGCAGCCAGAGGGGGCAGGGCACTGAAGCTTTCTTT. Protein sequence: CASSQRGQGTEAFF.

The V call is TRBV7-6, the J call TRBJ2-7; 8 positions agree with TRBD2. Germline assignment: CDR1 SGHVS and CDR2 FNYEAQ. J gave up 0 bases and V 5 bases, and 6 bases lay outside the gene matches. This CDR3 is 15 amino acids long. The DNA of the CDR3 is TGTGCCAGCAGCCAAAGCGGGAGTGTCTCCTACGAGCAGTACTTC. Its translation is CASSQSGSVSYEQYF. The full variable domain, rest sourced from reference TRBV7-6 and TRBJ2-7, is GAGVSQSPRYKVTKRGQDVALRCDPISGHVSLYWYRQALGQGPEFLTYFNYEAQQDKSGLPNDRFSAERPEGSISTLTIQRTEQRDSAMYRCASSQSGSVSYEQYFGPGTRLTVT.

This chain links TRBV19 with TRBJ1-4; D possibly corresponds to TRBD1 (6 bases). V lost 3 bases, J lost 3 bases, and 11 bases lay in between. Germline V gives CDR1 LNHDA, CDR2 SQIVND (reference sequence). The CDR3 consists of 15 residues. This chain's CDR3 is CASSIQGLANEKLFF. The DNA for the CDR3 is TGTGCCAGTAGTATTCAGGGGCTGGCTAATGAAAAACTGTTTTTT.

CDR3 DNA: TGTGCCAGCGGGGCCACAGGGATACCTACTAATAGCAATCAGCCCCAGCATTTT. Its translation is CASGATGIPTNSNQPQHF. The chain carries TRBV28 and TRBJ1-5; perhaps TRBD1 as D (6 bases). Germline CDR1 reads MDHEN; CDR2 reads SYDVKM. Trimming removed 8 bases from V and 0 bases from J, with 23 bases in between. CDR3 size: 18 residues.

The chain links TRBV7-9 to TRBJ2-3; 7 nucleotides line up with TRBD2. This CDR3 is built from 15 residues. Unmatched junction bases numbered 7, after V lost 4 bases and J lost 3 bases. The germline gives CDR1 SEHNR, CDR2 FQNEAQ (reference sequence). For the CDR3, the DNA is TGTGCCAGCAGCTCGACTAGCCAAGCGACAGATACGCAGTATTTT. It codes for CASSSTSQATDTQYF.

This chain uses TRBV27 with TRBJ1-1; no reliable D call. The CDR3 has 15 amino acids. CDR1 and CDR2 from the germline V gene are MNHEY and SMNVEV (reference sequence). V lost 5 bases to trimming and J lost 4 bases, with 17 bases between them. The CDR3 nucleotides read TGTGCCAGCAGTCCCAAACGGAGCATACGCACTGAAGCTTTCTTT. Its protein is CASSPKRSIRTEAFF.

This clone was detected only once. The chain links TRBV9 to TRBJ1-1; 10 bases agree with TRBD1. The CDR3 runs 13 residues. The J segment lost 8 bases and the V segment lost 3 bases, leaving 4 bases of the junction unmatched. Germline CDR1 and CDR2: SGDLS and YYNGEE. The CDR3: CASSAKTGGEAFF. Written as DNA, the CDR3 is TGTGCCAGCAGCGCAAAGACAGGGGGCGAAGCTTTCTTT. The whole variable domain, remainder taken from reference TRBV9 and TRBJ1-1, is DSGVTQTPKHLITATGQRVTLRCSPRSGDLSVYWYQQSLDQGLQFLIQYYNGEERAKGNILERFSAQQFPDLHSELNLSSLELGDSALYFCASSAKTGGEAFFGQGTRLTVV.

The chain recombines TRBV7-9 with TRBJ2-7; 16 nucleotides align to TRBD2. V shed 5 bases and J 5 bases; nucleotides not matched to a gene: 12. Germline CDR1 and CDR2: SEHNR and FQNEAQ (reference sequence). The CDR3 totals 18 residues. CDR3 protein: CASSPGLAGGRSYDEQYF. The DNA for the CDR3 is TGTGCCAGCAGCCCGGGACTAGCGGGAGGGAGAAGCTACGACGAGCAGTACTTC.

V usage is TRBV7-2 and J usage is TRBJ2-2, with D uncertain. Germline loops: CDR1 SGHTA, CDR2 FQGNSA. V was shortened by 2 bases and J by 1 base, with 11 bases between the two germline ends. The CDR3 covers 16 residues. This CDR3 reads CASSLFSQENTGELFF. The DNA of the CDR3 is TGTGCCAGCAGCTTATTCTCGCAGGAGAACACCGGGGAGCTGTTTTTT.

The chain links TRBV6-5 to TRBJ1-1, with 11 nucleotides matching TRBD1. V shed 6 bases and J 4 bases; nucleotides not matched to a gene: 1. Germline V CDR1 and CDR2: MNHEY, SVGAGI. The CDR3 is made up of 13 amino acids. CDR3 coding DNA: TGTGCCAGCAGGGGACAGGGGGGCACTGAAGCTTTCTTT. Translated: CASRGQGGTEAFF.

The chain carries TRBV10-2 and TRBJ2-1, with 9 bases that match TRBD2. This CDR3 contains 14 residues. Unmatched junction bases numbered 2, after V lost 2 bases and J lost 6 bases. The germline gives CDR1 WSHSY, CDR2 SAAADI. CDR3 sequence: CASSERLAANEQFF. CDR3 DNA sequence: TGCGCCAGCAGTGAGCGACTAGCGGCCAATGAGCAGTTCTTC.

This clone was counted a single time. The CDR3, as DNA: TGTGCCAGCTCACCGGGACAGCGGAATGAAAAACTGTTTTTT. Translating gives CASSPGQRNEKLFF. V and J are TRBV18 and TRBJ1-4, with 7 bases fitting TRBD1. Unmatched junction bases numbered 3, after V lost 3 bases and J lost 5 bases. The CDR3 contains 14 residues. The germline gives CDR1 KGHSH, CDR2 LQKENI.

This chain links TRBV5-5 with TRBJ1-1, with TRBD1 identical over 7 bases. This CDR3 has 15 amino acids. V shed 0 bases, J shed 5 bases, and the junction held 7 bases outside the gene matches. Germline-derived CDR1 and CDR2 are SGHKS and YYEKEE (reference sequence). CDR3 protein: CASSLAGGGLTEAFF. Written as DNA, the CDR3 is TGTGCCAGCAGCTTGGCGGGAGGGGGCTTGACTGAAGCTTTCTTT. The entire variable domain, with the rest obtained from reference TRBV5-5 and TRBJ1-1, is as follows: DAGVTQSPTHLIKTRGQQVTLRCSPISGHKSVSWYQQVLGQGPQFIFQYYEKEERGRGNFPDRFSARQFPNYSSELNVNALLLGDSALYLCASSLAGGGLTEAFFGQGTRLTVV.